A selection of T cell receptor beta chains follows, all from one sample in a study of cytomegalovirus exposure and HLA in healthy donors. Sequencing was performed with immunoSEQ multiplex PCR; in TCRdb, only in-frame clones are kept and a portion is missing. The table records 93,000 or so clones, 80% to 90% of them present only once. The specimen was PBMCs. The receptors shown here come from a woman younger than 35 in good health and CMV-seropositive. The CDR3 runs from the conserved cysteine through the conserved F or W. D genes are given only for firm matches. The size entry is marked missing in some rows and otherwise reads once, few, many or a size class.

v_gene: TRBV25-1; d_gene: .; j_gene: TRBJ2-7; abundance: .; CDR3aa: CASSDRSFYEQYF; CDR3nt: TGTGCCAGCAGTGACAGATCCTTCTACGAGCAGTACTTC
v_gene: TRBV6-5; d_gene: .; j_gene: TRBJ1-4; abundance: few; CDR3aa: CAKYTGQSNEKLFF; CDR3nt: TGTGCCAAATACACAGGGCAATCTAATGAAAAACTGTTTTTT
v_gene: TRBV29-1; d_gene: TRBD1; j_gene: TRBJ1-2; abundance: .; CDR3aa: CSVEVRDRVGYTF; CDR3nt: TGCAGCGTTGAAGTCCGGGACAGGGTGGGCTACACCTTC
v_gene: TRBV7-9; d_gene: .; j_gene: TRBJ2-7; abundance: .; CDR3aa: CASSLGVVVEQYF; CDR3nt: TGTGCCAGCAGCTTAGGAGTTGTTGTGGAGCAGTACTTC
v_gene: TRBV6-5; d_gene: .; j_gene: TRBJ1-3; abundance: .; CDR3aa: CASSYSGSSGNTIYF; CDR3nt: TGTGCCAGCAGTTACTCTGGGAGCTCTGGAAACACCATATATTTT
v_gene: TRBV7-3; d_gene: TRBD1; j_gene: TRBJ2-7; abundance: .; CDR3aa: CASSLGTGPYEQYF; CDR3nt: TGTGCCAGCAGCTTAGGGACAGGACCCTACGAGCAGTACTTC
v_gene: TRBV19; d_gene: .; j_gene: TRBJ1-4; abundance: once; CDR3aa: CASSNGQINEKLFF; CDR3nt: TGTGCCAGTAGTAACGGACAGATTAATGAAAAACTGTTTTTT
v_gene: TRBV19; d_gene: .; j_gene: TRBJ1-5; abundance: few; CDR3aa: CASSRQRPSNQPQHF; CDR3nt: TGTGCCAGTAGTAGACAGAGGCCTAGCAATCAGCCCCAGCATTTT
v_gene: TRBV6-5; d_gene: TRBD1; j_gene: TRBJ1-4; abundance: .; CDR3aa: CASSYRPGQDNEKLFF; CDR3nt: TGTGCCAGCAGTTACAGGCCGGGACAGGACAATGAAAAACTGTTTTTT
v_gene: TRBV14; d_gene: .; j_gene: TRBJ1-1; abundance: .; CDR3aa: CASSQRPGDTEAFF; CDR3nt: TGTGCCAGCAGCCAAAGACCAGGGGACACTGAAGCTTTCTTT
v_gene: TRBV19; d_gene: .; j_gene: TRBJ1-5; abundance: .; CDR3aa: CASSIYINGNQPQHF; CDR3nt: TGTGCCAGTAGTATTTACATTAACGGCAATCAGCCCCAGCATTTT
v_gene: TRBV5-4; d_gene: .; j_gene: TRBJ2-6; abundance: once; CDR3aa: CASSLGQTSGANVLTF; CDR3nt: TGTGCCAGCAGCTTGGGACAGACGTCTGGGGCCAACGTCCTGACTTTC
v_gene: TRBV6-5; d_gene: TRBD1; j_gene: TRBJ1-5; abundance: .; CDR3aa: CASSRGTGGNQPQHF; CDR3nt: TGTGCCAGCAGTAGAGGGACAGGGGGAAATCAGCCCCAGCATTTT
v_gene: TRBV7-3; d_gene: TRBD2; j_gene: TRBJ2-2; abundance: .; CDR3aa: CASSLGGRVTGELFF; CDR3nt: TGTGCCAGCAGCTTAGGTGGGAGGGTCACCGGGGAGCTGTTTTTT
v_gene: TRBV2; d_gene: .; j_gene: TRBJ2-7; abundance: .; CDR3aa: CASSEGGTPHEQYF; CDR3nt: TGTGCCAGCAGTGAAGGTGGGACACCCCACGAGCAGTACTTC
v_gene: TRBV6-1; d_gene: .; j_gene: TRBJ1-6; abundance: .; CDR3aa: CASRELLQGESPLHF; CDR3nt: TGTGCCAGCAGGGAACTTCTTCAGGGCGAATCACCCCTCCACTTT
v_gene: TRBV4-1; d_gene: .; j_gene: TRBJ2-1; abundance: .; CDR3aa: CASRKGDLGKARVNEQFF; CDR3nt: TGCGCCAGCAGAAAGGGAGACTTAGGTAAGGCGAGGGTCAATGAGCAGTTCTTC
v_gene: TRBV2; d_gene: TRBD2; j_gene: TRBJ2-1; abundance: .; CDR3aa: CASSEGGLGGDEQFF; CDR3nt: TGTGCCAGCAGTGAAGGGGGACTAGGGGGGGATGAGCAGTTCTTC
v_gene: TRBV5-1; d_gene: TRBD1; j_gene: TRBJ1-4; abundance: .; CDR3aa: CASSGRTGAIGVNEKLFF; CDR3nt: TGCGCCAGCAGCGGAAGGACAGGGGCCATTGGGGTTAATGAAAAACTGTTTTTT
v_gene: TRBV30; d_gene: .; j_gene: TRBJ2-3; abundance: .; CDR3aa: CAWSFQRGTDTQYF; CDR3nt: TGTGCCTGGAGTTTCCAGCGGGGCACAGATACGCAGTATTTT
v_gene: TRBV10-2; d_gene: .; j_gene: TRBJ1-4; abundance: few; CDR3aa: CASSLRGATNEKLFF; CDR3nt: TGCGCCAGCAGCCTCAGGGGCGCAACTAATGAAAAACTGTTTTTT
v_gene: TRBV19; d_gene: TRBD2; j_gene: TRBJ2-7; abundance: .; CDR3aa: CASSILAGEDYEQYF; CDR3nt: TGTGCCAGTAGTATCCTAGCGGGGGAGGACTACGAGCAGTACTTC
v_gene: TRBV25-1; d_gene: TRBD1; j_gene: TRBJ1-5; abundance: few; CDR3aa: CASSDGQGNQPQHF; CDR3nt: TGTGCCAGCAGTGATGGACAGGGCAATCAGCCCCAGCATTTT
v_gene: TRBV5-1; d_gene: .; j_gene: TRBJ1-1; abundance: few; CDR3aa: CASSLAAAGRDTFF; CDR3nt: TGCGCCAGCAGCTTGGCGGCGGCAGGGCGGGATACTTTCTTT
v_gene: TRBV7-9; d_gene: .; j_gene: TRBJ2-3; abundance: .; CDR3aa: CASSLEGGASDTQYF; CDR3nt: TGTGCCAGCAGCTTAGAGGGGGGGGCATCAGATACGCAGTATTTT
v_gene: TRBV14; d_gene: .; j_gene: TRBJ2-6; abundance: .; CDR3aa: CASSYSGANVLTF; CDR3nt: TGTGCCAGCAGCTACTCTGGGGCCAACGTCCTGACTTTC
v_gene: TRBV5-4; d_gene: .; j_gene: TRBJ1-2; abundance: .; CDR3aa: CASSFGLQVTDANYGYTF; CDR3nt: TGTGCCAGCAGCTTTGGGTTGCAGGTGACGGATGCTAACTATGGCTACACCTTC
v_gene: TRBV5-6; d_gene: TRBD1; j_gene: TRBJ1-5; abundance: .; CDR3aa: CASSMRQGAPDNQPQHF; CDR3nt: TGTGCCAGCAGCATGAGACAGGGGGCGCCTGACAATCAGCCCCAGCATTTT
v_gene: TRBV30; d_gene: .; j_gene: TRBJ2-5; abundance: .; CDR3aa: CAWIFQPGTQYF; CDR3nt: TGTGCCTGGATTTTTCAACCCGGGACCCAGTACTTC
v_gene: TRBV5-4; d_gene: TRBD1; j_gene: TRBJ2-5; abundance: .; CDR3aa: CASSLKFRDRKKETQYF; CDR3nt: TGTGCCAGCAGCTTAAAATTCCGGGACAGAAAAAAAGAGACCCAGTACTTC
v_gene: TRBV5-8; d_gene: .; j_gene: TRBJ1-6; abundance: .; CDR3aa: CASSWTPAGRSLHF; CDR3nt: TGTGCCAGCAGCTGGACACCAGCGGGGCGATCCCTCCACTTT
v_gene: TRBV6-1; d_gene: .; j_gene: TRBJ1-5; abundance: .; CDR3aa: CASEGVGQPQHF; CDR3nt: TGTGCCAGCGAGGGAGTCGGTCAGCCCCAGCATTTT
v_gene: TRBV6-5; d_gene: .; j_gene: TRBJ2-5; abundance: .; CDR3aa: CASSRPGETQYF; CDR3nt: TGTGCCAGCAGCCGGCCGGGTGAGACCCAGTACTTC
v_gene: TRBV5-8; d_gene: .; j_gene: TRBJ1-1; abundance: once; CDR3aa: CASSRDRNTEAFF; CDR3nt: TGTGCCAGCAGCCGCGACAGAAACACTGAAGCTTTCTTT
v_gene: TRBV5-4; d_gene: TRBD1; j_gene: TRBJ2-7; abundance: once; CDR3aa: CASSAGQGPYEQYF; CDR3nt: TGTGCCAGCAGCGCTGGACAGGGACCCTACGAGCAGTACTTC
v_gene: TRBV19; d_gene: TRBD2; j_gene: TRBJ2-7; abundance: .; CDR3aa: CASSLSGTVGEQYF; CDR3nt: TGTGCCAGTAGCCTTAGCGGGACTGTTGGCGAGCAGTACTTC
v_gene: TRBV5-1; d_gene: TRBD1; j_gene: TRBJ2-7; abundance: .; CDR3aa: CASTPTGEYEQYF; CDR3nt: TGCGCCAGCACCCCGACAGGGGAATACGAGCAGTACTTC
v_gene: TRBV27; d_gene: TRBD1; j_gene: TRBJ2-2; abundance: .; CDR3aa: CASSFGQARTGELFF; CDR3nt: TGTGCCAGCAGTTTCGGACAGGCCCGAACCGGGGAGCTGTTTTTT
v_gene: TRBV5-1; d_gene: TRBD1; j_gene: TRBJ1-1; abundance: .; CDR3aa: CASSTGTGGGWTEAFF; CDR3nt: TGCGCCAGCAGCACTGGGACAGGGGGCGGTTGGACTGAAGCTTTCTTT
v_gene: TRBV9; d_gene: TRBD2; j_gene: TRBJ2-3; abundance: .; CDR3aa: CASSVGGGGADTQYF; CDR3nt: TGTGCCAGCAGCGTAGGTGGCGGGGGAGCAGATACGCAGTATTTT
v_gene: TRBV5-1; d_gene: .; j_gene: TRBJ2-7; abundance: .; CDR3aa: CASSLVQGEQYF; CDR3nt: TGCGCCAGCAGCTTGGTCCAGGGCGAGCAGTACTTC